The source of this TCR beta chain is a study of vaccination and CD4 T cells after COVID-19. Sequencing of DNA taken from cultured CD4+ T cells relied on the Oncomine TCR Beta short-read assay. TCRdb called the PCR reads again in MiXCR, with one record for every CDR3 protein. The table lists under 20,000 distinct CDR3 sequences, around 56% of them singletons. Treatment specified: roughly 10-day PBMC culture with coronavirus spike peptide pools or control peptides (ViraFEST assay). The germline CDR1 and CDR2 sequences are SNHLY and FYNNEI. The CDR3 contains 14 residues. Deletions cut 7 bases from V and 0 bases from J, with 13 bases between. Concerning this clonotype: Its cognate antigen is unknown.

J is TRBJ2-7 and V is TRBV2, with a tentative D call TRBD1 (5 bases). Sequenced input: CD4+ T cells from blood, cultured in vitro. The receptor was derived from a human donor who had recovered from COVID-19. CDR3 loop: CASKRTQSSYEQYF. DNA for the CDR3: TGTGCCAGCAAGAGGACACAGAGCTCCTACGAGCAGTACTTC.